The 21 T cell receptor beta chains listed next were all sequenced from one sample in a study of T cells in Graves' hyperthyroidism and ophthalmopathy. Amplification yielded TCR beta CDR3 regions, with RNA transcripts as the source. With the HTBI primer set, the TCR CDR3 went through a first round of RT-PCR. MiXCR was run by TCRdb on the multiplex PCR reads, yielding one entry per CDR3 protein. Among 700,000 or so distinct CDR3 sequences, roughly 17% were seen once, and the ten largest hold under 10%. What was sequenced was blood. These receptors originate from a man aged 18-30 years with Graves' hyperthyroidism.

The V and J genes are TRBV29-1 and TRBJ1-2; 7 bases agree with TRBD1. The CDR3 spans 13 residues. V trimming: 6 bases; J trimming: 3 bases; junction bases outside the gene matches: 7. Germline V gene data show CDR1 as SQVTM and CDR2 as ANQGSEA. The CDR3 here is CSVATGEDYGYTF. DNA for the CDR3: TGCAGCGTGGCCACAGGGGAAGACTATGGCTACACCTTC.

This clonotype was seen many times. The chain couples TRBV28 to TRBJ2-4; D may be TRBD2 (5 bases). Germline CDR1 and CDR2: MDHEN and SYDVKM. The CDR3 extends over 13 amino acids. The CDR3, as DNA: TGTGTCACAACCCCGGGCGGGCGAAACATTCAGTACTTC. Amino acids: CVTTPGGRNIQYF. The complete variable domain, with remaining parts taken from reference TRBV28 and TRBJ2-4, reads DVKVTQSSRYLVKRTGEKVFLECVQDMDHENMFWYRQDPGLGLRLIYFSYDVKMKEKGDIPEGYSVSREKKERFSLILESASTNQTSMYLCVTTPGGRNIQYFGAGTRLSVL.

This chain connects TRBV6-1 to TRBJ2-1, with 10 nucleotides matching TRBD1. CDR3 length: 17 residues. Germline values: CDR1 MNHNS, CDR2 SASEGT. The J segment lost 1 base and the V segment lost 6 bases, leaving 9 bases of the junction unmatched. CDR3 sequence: CASRPFRDRGSYNEQFF. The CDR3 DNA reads TGTGCCAGCAGGCCCTTCCGGGACAGGGGATCCTACAATGAGCAGTTCTTC.

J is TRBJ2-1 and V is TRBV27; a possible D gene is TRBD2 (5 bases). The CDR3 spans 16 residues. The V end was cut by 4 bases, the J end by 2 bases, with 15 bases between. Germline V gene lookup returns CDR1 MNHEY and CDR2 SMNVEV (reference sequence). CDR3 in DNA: TGTGCCAGCAGTTCCCTCCCCCGCGGGCCCTACAATGAGCAGTTCTTC. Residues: CASSSLPRGPYNEQFF.

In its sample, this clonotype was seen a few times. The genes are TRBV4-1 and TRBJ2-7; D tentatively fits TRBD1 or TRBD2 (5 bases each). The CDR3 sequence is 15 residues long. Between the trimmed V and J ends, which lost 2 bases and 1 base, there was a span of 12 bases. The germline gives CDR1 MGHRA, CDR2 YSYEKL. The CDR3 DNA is TGCGCCAGCAGCCAACGGGACGTAGGGTCCTACGAGCAGTACTTC. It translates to CASSQRDVGSYEQYF.

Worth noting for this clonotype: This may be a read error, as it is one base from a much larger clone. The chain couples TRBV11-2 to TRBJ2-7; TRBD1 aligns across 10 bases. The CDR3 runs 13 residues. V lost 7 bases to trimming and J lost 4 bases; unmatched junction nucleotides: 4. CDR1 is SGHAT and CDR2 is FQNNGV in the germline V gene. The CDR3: CASIGTGDYEQYF. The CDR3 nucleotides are TGTGCCAGCATCGGGACAGGGGATTACGAGCAGTACTTC.

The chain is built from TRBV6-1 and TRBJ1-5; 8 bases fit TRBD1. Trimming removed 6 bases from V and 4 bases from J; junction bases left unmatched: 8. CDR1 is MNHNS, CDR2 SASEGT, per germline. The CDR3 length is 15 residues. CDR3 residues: CASSPDRDGNQPQHF. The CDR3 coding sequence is TGTGCCAGCAGCCCGGACAGGGACGGTAATCAGCCCCAGCATTTT.

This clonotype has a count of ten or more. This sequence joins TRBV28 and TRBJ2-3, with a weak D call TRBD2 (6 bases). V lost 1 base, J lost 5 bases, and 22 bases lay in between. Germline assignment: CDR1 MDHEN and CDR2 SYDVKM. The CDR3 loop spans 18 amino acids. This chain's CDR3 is CASSLSGLARIREDTQYF. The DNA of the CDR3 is TGTGCCAGCAGTTTATCGGGGCTAGCGCGGATCCGCGAAGATACGCAGTATTTT.

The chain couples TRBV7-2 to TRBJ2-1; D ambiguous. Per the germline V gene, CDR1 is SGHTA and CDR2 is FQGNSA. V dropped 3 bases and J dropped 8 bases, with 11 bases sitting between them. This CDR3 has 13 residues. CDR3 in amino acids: CASSLVDWDEQFF. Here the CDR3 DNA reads TGTGCCAGCAGCTTGGTTGACTGGGATGAGCAGTTCTTC.

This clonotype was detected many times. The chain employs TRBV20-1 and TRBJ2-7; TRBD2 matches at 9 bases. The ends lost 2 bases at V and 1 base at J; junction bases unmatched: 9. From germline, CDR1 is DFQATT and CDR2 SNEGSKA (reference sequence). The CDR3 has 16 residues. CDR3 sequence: CSARSWRLAESYEQYF. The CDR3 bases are TGCAGTGCTAGATCGTGGAGACTAGCGGAGTCCTACGAGCAGTACTTC.

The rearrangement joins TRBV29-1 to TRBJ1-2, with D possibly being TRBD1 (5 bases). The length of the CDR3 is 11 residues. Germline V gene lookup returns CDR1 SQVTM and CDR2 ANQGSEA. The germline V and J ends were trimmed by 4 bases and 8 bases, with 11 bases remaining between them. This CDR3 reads CSVVQGGGYTF. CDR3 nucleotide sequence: TGCAGCGTTGTCCAGGGCGGGGGCTACACCTTC.

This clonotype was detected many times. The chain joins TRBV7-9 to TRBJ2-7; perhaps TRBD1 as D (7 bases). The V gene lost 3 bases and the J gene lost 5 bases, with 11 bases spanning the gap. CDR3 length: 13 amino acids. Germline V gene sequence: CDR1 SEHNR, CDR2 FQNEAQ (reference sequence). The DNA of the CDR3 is TGTGCCAGCAGCTTCCAGGGGGGCAACGAGCAGTACTTC. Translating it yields CASSFQGGNEQYF.

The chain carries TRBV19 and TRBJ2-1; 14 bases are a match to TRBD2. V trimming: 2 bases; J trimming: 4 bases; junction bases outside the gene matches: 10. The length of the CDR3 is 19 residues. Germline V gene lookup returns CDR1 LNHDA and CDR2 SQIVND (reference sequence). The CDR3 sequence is CASSIPPGTSGRRYNEQFF. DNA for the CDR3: TGTGCCAGTAGTATACCCCCCGGGACTAGCGGGAGAAGGTACAATGAGCAGTTCTTC.

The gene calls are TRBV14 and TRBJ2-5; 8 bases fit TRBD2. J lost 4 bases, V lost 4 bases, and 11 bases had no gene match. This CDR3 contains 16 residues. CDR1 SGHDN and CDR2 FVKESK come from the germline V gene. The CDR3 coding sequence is TGTGCCAGCAGCCCGGGACTAGTCAGGAGTGGAGAGACCCAGTACTTC. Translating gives CASSPGLVRSGETQYF.

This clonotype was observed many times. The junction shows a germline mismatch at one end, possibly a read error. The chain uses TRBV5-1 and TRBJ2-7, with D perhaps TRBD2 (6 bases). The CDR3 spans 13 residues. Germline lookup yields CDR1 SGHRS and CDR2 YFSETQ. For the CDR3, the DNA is TGTGCCAGCAGTCTCGTCGGGAGCTACGAGCAGTACTTC. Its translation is CASSLVGSYEQYF.

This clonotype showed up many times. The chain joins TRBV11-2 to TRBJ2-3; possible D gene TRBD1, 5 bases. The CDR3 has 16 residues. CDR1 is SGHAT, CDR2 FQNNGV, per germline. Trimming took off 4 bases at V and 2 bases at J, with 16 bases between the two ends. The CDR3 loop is CASSSAPPGYTDTQYF. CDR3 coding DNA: TGTGCCAGCAGCTCCGCTCCCCCAGGGTACACAGATACGCAGTATTTT.

This CDR3 reads CASSYALDRTQETQYF. The CDR3 bases are TGTGCCAGCAGTTACGCATTAGACAGGACGCAAGAGACCCAGTACTTC. The chain carries TRBV2 and TRBJ2-5; weak D call: TRBD1 (6 bases). This CDR3 is 16 amino acids long. In germline, CDR1 is SNHLY, CDR2 FYNNEI. The V end lost 5 bases, the J end lost 2 bases, and 18 bases lay between the germline ends.

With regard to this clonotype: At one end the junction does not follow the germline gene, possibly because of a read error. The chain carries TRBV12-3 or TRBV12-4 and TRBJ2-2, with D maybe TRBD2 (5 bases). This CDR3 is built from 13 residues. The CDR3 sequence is CASRPLGPGELFF. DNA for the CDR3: TGTGCTAGCAGGCCACTAGGTCCCGGGGAGCTGTTTTTT.

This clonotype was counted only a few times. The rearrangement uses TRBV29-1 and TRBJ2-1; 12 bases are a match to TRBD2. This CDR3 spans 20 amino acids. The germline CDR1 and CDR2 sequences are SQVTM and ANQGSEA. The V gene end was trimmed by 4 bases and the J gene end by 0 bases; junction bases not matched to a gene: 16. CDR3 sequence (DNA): TGCAGCGTTGCACTCATCGGGGTAAAGACTAGCGGGGGCTCCTACAATGAGCAGTTCTTC. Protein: CSVALIGVKTSGGSYNEQFF.

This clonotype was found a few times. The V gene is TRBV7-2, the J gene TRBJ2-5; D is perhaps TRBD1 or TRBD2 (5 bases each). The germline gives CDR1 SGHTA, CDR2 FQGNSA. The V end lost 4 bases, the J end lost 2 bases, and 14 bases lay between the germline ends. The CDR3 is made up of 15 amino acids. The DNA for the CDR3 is TGTGCCAGCAGCTCCACTAGTGGGGGACAAGAGACCCAGTACTTC. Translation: CASSSTSGGQETQYF.

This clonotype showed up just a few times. The CDR3 loop reads CASTVGRRSSGNTIYF. CDR3 bases: TGTGCCAGCACCGTGGGACGGCGGAGTTCTGGAAACACCATATATTTT. The gene calls are TRBV12-3 or TRBV12-4 and TRBJ1-3, with D perhaps TRBD1 (5 bases). The ends were cut back, 7 bases at V and 1 base at J, with 17 bases in the middle. This CDR3 comprises 16 residues.